In this sample, the clone carrying this T cell receptor beta chain turned up many times. This specimen comes from a study of blood T cells in healthy people across ages. A second PCR, run for about 7 to 11 cycles, used a sample-barcoded 5' primer plus a J-beta primer mix. Each CDR3 protein is one row after TCRdb ran MiXCR on the 5' RACE reads. The data hold roughly 900,000 distinct CDR3 sequences, with around 30% observed a single time. This CDR3 has 14 residues. This chain uses TRBV21-1 with TRBJ1-5; the table's D call, TRBD1, was not checked against the DNA. TRBV21-1 is shown as a pseudogene. The receptor was isolated from a woman older than 75 in good health. Sequencing was carried out using blood. The DNA of the CDR3 is TGTGCCAGCAGCTCCACGGGGGCCAGTCAGCCCCAGCATTTT. It is translated as CASSSTGASQPQHF.